These 16 T cell receptor beta chains share one sample of origin, sequenced in a study of blood T cell repertoires in COVID-19. Profiling relied on immunoSEQ multiplex PCR, and the TCRdb table lists in-frame clones only, not all of them. The data contain under 110,000 clones, 65% to 75% of them singletons. Specimen: peripheral blood. These TCRs come from a human donor with acute or convalescent COVID-19. The donor label of this sample is uncertain.

The gene calls are TRBV18 and TRBJ2-7, with D perhaps TRBD1 (6 bases). The V end was cut by 3 bases, the J end by 7 bases, with 19 bases between. Germline V gives CDR1 KGHSH, CDR2 LQKENI. CDR3 size: 15 residues. CDR3 region: CASSPFQTQGREQYF. CDR3 in DNA: TGTGCCAGCTCACCCTTCCAGACCCAGGGGAGAGAGCAGTACTTC.

This clone was detected only a few times. This chain uses TRBV12-3 or TRBV12-4 with TRBJ1-1; possible D gene TRBD1, 6 bases. V lost 7 bases to trimming and J lost 7 bases, with 16 bases between them. The CDR3 extends over 13 amino acids. CDR3 DNA: TGTGCCAGCACTCAGTTACAGGGCAGTGAAGCTTTCTTT. Translating it yields CASTQLQGSEAFF.

This clone was counted a single time. J is TRBJ2-3 and V is TRBV6-5, with D possibly matching TRBD2 (6 bases). V lost 5 bases to trimming and J lost 2 bases, with 8 bases between them. CDR3 length: 13 residues. Per the germline V gene, CDR1 is MNHEY and CDR2 is SVGAGI. The CDR3 DNA reads as TGTGCCAGCAGTCGGGACTTCACAGATACGCAGTATTTT. Its translation: CASSRDFTDTQYF.

The chain carries TRBV6-6 and TRBJ2-7; a weak D match, TRBD2 (7 bases). The CDR3 runs 15 residues. The V and J ends lost 6 bases and 4 bases respectively, with 19 bases between them. In germline, CDR1 is MNHNY, CDR2 SVGAGI (reference sequence). CDR3 coding DNA: TGTGCCAGCAGCCTCAAGGGAGGGGGTGGGTACGAGCAGTACGTC. It specifies CASSLKGGGGYEQYV.

The chain combines TRBV7-9 with TRBJ2-2; TRBD2 is a possible D gene (5 bases). The CDR3 sequence is 13 residues long. CDR1 is SEHNR, CDR2 FQNEAQ, per germline (reference sequence). V lost 8 bases and J lost 0, with 7 bases in between. CDR3 residues: CASLGANTGELFF. The CDR3 region has the DNA TGTGCCAGCCTCGGGGCGAACACCGGGGAGCTGTTTTTT.

This chain joins TRBV7-8 and TRBJ2-7; 8 bases line up with TRBD1. Trimming took 5 bases from V and 5 from J; bases not matched to a gene: 8. CDR3 length: 14 amino acids. Germline V gene data show CDR1 as SGHVS and CDR2 as FQNEAQ. DNA for the CDR3: TGTGCCAGCAGCCGACGAACAGGGGGACACGAGCAGTACTTC. Protein sequence: CASSRRTGGHEQYF.

V usage is TRBV5-1 and J usage is TRBJ2-5, with TRBD1 matching over 8 bases. The J segment lost 4 bases and the V segment lost 4 bases, leaving 3 bases of the junction unmatched. From germline, CDR1 is SGHRS and CDR2 YFSETQ. The CDR3 runs to 13 residues. This CDR3 is CASSPRGRETQYF. As DNA, the CDR3 is TGCGCCAGCAGCCCCAGGGGGCGAGAGACCCAGTACTTC.

The J gene is TRBJ1-4, the V gene TRBV18, with 7 bases fitting TRBD1. The length of the CDR3 is 14 residues. J lost 10 bases, V lost 3 bases, and 8 bases had no gene match. Germline V gene lookup returns CDR1 KGHSH and CDR2 LQKENI. In nucleotides, the CDR3 is TGTGCCAGCTCACCCGACAGGGCGGCGGGAAAACTGTTTTTT. As protein: CASSPDRAAGKLFF. Filled out from reference TRBV18 and TRBJ1-4, the complete variable domain reads NAGVMQNPRHLVRRRGQEARLRCSPMKGHSHVYWYRQLPEEGLKFMVYLQKENIIDESGMPKERFSAEFPKEGPSILRIQQVVRGDSAAYFCASSPDRAAGKLFFGSGTQLSVL.

The gene calls are TRBV6-4 and TRBJ2-3; TRBD2 matches 9 bases. The ends lost 4 bases at V and 6 bases at J; junction bases unmatched: 8. CDR3 length: 15 amino acids. Germline V gene data show CDR1 as MRHNA and CDR2 as SNTAGT. The CDR3 region is CASSARLAGQDTQYF. In nucleotides, the CDR3 is TGTGCCAGCAGTGCTCGCCTAGCGGGGCAGGATACGCAGTATTTT.

The chain recombines TRBV7-9 with TRBJ1-4; D ambiguous. In germline, CDR1 is SEHNR, CDR2 FQNEAQ (reference sequence). The length of the CDR3 is 14 residues. Deletions cut 7 bases from V and 8 bases from J, with 17 bases between. The DNA of the CDR3 is TGTGCCAGCACCCGAACAGCCGCCTCGGAAAAACTGTTTTTT. Translation gives CASTRTAASEKLFF.

This clone appeared a few times. The chain uses TRBV4-2 and TRBJ1-5; 10 nucleotides align to TRBD1. The CDR3 is 15 residues long. The germline gives CDR1 LGHNA, CDR2 YNFKEQ. V dropped 4 bases and J dropped 0; count of bases not matched to a gene: 0. In DNA form, the CDR3 reads TGTGCCAGCAGCCGGGACAGGGGTAGCAATCAGCCCCAGCATTTT. This sequence encodes CASSRDRGSNQPQHF.

The chain has TRBV6-4 and TRBJ2-7; TRBD2 aligns across 8 bases. Germline V gives CDR1 MRHNA, CDR2 SNTAGT. J lost 4 bases, V lost 6 bases, and 11 bases had no gene match. This CDR3 has 15 residues. CDR3 residues: CASRVQRGRPYEQYV. For the CDR3, the DNA is TGTGCCAGCAGAGTCCAGCGGGGGAGACCTTACGAGCAGTACGTC.

V and J are TRBV6-5 and TRBJ1-2, with 8 bases that match TRBD1. The CDR3 is 14 amino acids. Trimming removed 5 bases from V and 5 bases from J; junction bases left unmatched: 7. CDR1 MNHEY and CDR2 SVGAGI come from the germline V gene. The CDR3 bases are TGTGCCAGCAGTATTCCGGACAGGGTATATGGCTACACCTTC. Residues: CASSIPDRVYGYTF.

The gene calls are TRBV11-2 and TRBJ2-5, with 10 bases matching TRBD2. Germline-derived CDR1 and CDR2 are SGHAT and FQNNGV. CDR3 size: 16 residues. V gave up 6 bases and J gave up 2 bases; unmatched junction bases: 9. This CDR3 reads CASRPEPAGGQETQYF. CDR3 coding DNA: TGTGCCAGCAGGCCTGAGCCAGCGGGGGGGCAAGAGACCCAGTACTTC. Variable domain in full (rest from reference TRBV11-2 and TRBJ2-5): EAGVAQSPRYKIIEKRQSVAFWCNPISGHATLYWYQQILGQGPKLLIQFQNNGVVDDSQLPKDRFSAERLKGVDSTLKIQPAKLEDSAVYLCASRPEPAGGQETQYFGPGTRLLVL.

This clone was counted a few times. The chain joins TRBV6-5 to TRBJ1-2; D gene unclear. The CDR3 runs to 15 residues. From germline, CDR1 is MNHEY and CDR2 SVGAGI. Trimming removed 0 bases from V and 1 base from J, with 9 bases in between. The DNA for the CDR3 is TGTGCCAGCAGTTACTCGATGTTCAGTAACTATGGCTACACCTTC. It encodes CASSYSMFSNYGYTF.

V gene TRBV18 combines with J gene TRBJ2-3, with a tentative D call TRBD2 (7 bases). Germline CDR1 reads KGHSH; CDR2 reads LQKENI. Between the trimmed V and J ends, which lost 4 bases and 3 bases, there was a span of 14 bases. This CDR3 comprises 15 residues. The CDR3 bases are TGTGCCAGCTCACTTGGTGGGGGGGCTACAGATACGCAGTATTTT. Residues: CASSLGGGATDTQYF. Drawing the rest from reference TRBV18 and TRBJ2-3, the complete variable domain is NAGVMQNPRHLVRRRGQEARLRCSPMKGHSHVYWYRQLPEEGLKFMVYLQKENIIDESGMPKERFSAEFPKEGPSILRIQQVVRGDSAAYFCASSLGGGATDTQYFGPGTRLTVL.